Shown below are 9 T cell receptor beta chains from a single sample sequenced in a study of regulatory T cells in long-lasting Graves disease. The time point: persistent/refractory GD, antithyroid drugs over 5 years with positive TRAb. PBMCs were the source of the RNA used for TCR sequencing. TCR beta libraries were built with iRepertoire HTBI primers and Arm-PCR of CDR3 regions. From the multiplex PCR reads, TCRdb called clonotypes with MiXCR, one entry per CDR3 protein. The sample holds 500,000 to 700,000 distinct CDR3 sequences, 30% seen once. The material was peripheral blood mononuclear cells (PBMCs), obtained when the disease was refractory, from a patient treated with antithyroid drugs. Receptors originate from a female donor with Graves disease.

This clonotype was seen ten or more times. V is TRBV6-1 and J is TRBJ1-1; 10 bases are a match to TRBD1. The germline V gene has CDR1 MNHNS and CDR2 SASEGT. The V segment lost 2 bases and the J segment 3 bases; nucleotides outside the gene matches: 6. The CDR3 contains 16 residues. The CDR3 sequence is CASSERDRGRYTEAFF. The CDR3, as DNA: TGTGCCAGCAGTGAACGGGACAGGGGCCGCTACACTGAAGCTTTCTTT.

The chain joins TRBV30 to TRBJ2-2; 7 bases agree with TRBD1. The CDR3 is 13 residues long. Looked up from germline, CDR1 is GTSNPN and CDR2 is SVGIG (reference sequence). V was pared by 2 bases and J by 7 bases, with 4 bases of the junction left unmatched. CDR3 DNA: TGTGCCTGGAGTCCAGGGGGTATCGGGGAGCTGTTTTTT. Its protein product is CAWSPGGIGELFF.

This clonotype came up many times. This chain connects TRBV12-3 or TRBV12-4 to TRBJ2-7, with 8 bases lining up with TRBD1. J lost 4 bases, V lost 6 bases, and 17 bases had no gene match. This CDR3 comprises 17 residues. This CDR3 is CASSLRSVGQGAYEQYF. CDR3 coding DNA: TGTGCCAGCAGCCTAAGGTCGGTTGGGCAGGGGGCGTACGAGCAGTACTTC.

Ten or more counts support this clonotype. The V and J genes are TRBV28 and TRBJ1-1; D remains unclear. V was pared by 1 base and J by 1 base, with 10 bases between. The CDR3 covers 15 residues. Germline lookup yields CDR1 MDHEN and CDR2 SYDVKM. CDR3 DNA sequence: TGTGCCAGCAGTTTATTGGCTCGACAGAACACTGAAGCTTTCTTT. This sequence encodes CASSLLARQNTEAFF.

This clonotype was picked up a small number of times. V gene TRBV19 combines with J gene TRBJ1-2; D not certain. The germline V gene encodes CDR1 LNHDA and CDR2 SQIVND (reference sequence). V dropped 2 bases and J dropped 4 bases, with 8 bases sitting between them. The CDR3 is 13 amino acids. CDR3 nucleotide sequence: TGTGCCAGTAGTATAAGTCGGAGCTATGGCTACACCTTC. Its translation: CASSISRSYGYTF.

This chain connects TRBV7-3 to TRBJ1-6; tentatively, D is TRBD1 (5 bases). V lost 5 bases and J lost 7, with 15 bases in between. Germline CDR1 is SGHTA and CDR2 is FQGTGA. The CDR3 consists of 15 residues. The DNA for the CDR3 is TGTGCCAGCAGCCTTGGGACTGTGAGGAATTCACCCCTCCACTTT. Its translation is CASSLGTVRNSPLHF.

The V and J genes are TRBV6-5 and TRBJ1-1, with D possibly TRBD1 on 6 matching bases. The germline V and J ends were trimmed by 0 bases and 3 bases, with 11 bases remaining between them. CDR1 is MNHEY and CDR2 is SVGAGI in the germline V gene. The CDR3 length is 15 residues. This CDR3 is CASSYSGGLDTEAFF. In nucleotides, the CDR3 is TGTGCCAGCAGTTACTCGGGGGGCTTGGACACTGAAGCTTTCTTT.

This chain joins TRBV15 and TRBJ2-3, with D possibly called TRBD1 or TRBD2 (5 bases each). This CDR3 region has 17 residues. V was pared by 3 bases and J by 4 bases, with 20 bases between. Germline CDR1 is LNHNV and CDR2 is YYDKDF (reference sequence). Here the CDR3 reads CATSSLSGLGLADTQYF. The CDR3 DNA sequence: TGTGCCACCAGCAGTCTTTCGGGGCTGGGGTTGGCAGATACGCAGTATTTT. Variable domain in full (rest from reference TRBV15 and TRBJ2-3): DAMVIQNPRYQVTQFGKPVTLSCSQTLNHNVMYWYQQKSSQAPKLLFHYYDKDFNNEADTPDNFQSRRPNTSFCFLDIRSPGLGDTAMYLCATSSLSGLGLADTQYFGPGTRLTVL.

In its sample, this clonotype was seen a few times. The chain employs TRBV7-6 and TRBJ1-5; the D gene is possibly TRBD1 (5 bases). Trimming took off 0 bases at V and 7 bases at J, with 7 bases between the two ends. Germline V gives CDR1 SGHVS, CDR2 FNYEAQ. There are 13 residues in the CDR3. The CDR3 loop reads CASSLAQGQPQHF. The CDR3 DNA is TGTGCCAGCAGCTTAGCGCAGGGCCAGCCCCAGCATTTT.